The 23 T cell receptor beta chains below were found in one sample sequenced in a study of blood T cell repertoires in COVID-19. The data were produced by immunoSEQ multiplex PCR, yet TCRdb's version contains in-frame clones alone and is incomplete. The repertoire holds about 190,000 clones, with 84% as singletons. Sequenced: peripheral blood. These receptors originate from a woman in her 70s with active or convalescent COVID-19.

This clone was recorded a few times. The chain joins TRBV6-5 to TRBJ2-5; 10 bases match TRBD2. J was trimmed by 5 bases and V by 0 bases; bases with no gene match: 6. Per germline, CDR1 MNHEY and CDR2 SVGAGI. This CDR3 has 16 amino acids. DNA of the CDR3: TGTGCCAGCAGTTACTCCCAGTCTAGCGGGAGTGAGACCCAGTACTTC. It codes for CASSYSQSSGSETQYF.

The chain links TRBV7-9 to TRBJ1-2; TRBD1 aligns across 8 bases. The CDR3 consists of 14 residues. Looked up from germline, CDR1 is SEHNR and CDR2 is FQNEAQ (reference sequence). V was pared by 6 bases and J by 4 bases, with 7 bases of the junction left unmatched. The DNA of the CDR3 is TGTGCCAGCAGGTTCGCCCAGGGGGCCTATGGCTACACCTTC. It specifies CASRFAQGAYGYTF.

V gene TRBV19 combines with J gene TRBJ1-5; the D is unclear. This CDR3 spans 12 amino acids. Germline CDR1 and CDR2: LNHDA and SQIVND (reference sequence). V dropped 7 bases and J dropped 6 bases, with 10 bases sitting between them. The CDR3 loop is CASNVGSQPQHF. Here the CDR3 DNA reads TGTGCCAGTAATGTAGGGAGTCAGCCCCAGCATTTT.

V and J are TRBV6-5 and TRBJ1-2; unclear D gene. Trimming stripped 7 bases from V and 6 bases from J, with 15 bases between. The CDR3 totals 13 residues. Germline V gene lookup returns CDR1 MNHEY and CDR2 SVGAGI. CDR3 amino acids: CASTGRGADGYTF. As DNA, the CDR3 is TGTGCCAGCACAGGCCGGGGTGCGGATGGCTACACCTTC.

The chain employs TRBV11-2 and TRBJ2-5; 10 bases are shared with TRBD2. The V gene end was trimmed by 6 bases and the J gene end by 1 base; junction bases not matched to a gene: 8. This CDR3 is built from 16 residues. From germline, CDR1 is SGHAT and CDR2 FQNNGV. In DNA, the CDR3 is TGTGCCAGCAGTTCCCGAGCGGGAGGGTTCCAAGAGACCCAGTACTTC. Encoded protein: CASSSRAGGFQETQYF.

The J gene is TRBJ2-3, the V gene TRBV27, with a tentative D call TRBD2 (6 bases). Germline-derived CDR1 and CDR2 are MNHEY and SMNVEV (reference sequence). CDR3 length equals 14 residues. Trimming removed 5 bases at V and 3 bases at J, with 12 bases between. This chain's CDR3 is CASSNDGRTDTQYF. The CDR3, as DNA: TGTGCCAGCAGTAATGACGGGAGAACAGATACGCAGTATTTT.

This clone was picked up a small number of times. In nucleotides, the CDR3 is TGTGCCAGCAAAATGGCGGGACGAAACTACGAGCAGTACTTC. This codes for CASKMAGRNYEQYF. The J gene is TRBJ2-7, the V gene TRBV28; D is possibly TRBD2 (6 bases). Trimming stripped 7 bases from V and 3 bases from J, with 16 bases between. The germline V gene encodes CDR1 MDHEN and CDR2 SYDVKM. This CDR3 has 14 amino acids.

The V call is TRBV5-1, the J call TRBJ2-7; 8 positions match TRBD2. The CDR3 runs to 16 residues. J was trimmed by 0 bases and V by 0 bases; bases with no gene match: 5. Looked up from germline, CDR1 is SGHRS and CDR2 is YFSETQ. Here the CDR3 reads CASSLDPAGVSYEQYF. In nucleotides, the CDR3 is TGCGCCAGCAGCTTGGATCCAGCGGGAGTCTCCTACGAGCAGTACTTC.

V usage is TRBV6-6 and J usage is TRBJ2-7; 8 bases agree with TRBD2. Per germline, CDR1 MNHNY and CDR2 SVGAGI (reference sequence). Losses at the gene ends were 6 bases for V and 3 bases for J; bases not matched to a gene: 4. The CDR3 has 13 residues. CDR3 coding DNA: TGTGCCAGCAGATCCGGGACTAGCTACGAGCAGTACTTC. Its protein product is CASRSGTSYEQYF.

The chain has TRBV9 and TRBJ1-1, with D perhaps TRBD1 (6 bases). Germline CDR1 is SGDLS and CDR2 is YYNGEE. The CDR3 totals 14 residues. The V end was cut by 1 base, the J end by 2 bases, with 9 bases between. The CDR3, as DNA: TGTGCCAGCAGCGTATCCGGGACAAACACTGAAGCTTTCTTT. Its protein is CASSVSGTNTEAFF.

The V gene is TRBV4-2, the J gene TRBJ1-5; possible D gene TRBD1, 5 bases. The V end was cut by 4 bases, the J end by 2 bases, with 6 bases between. The CDR3 consists of 13 residues. The germline V gene encodes CDR1 LGHNA and CDR2 YNFKEQ. The CDR3 DNA reads as TGTGCCAGCAGCCGGGGGGGCAATCAGCCCCAGCATTTT. Residues: CASSRGGNQPQHF.

The chain links TRBV18 to TRBJ1-4; D is undetermined. Germline assignment: CDR1 KGHSH and CDR2 LQKENI. CDR3 length: 14 amino acids. Trimming removed 1 base at V and 8 bases at J, with 11 bases between. CDR3 DNA: TGTGCCAGCTCACCACAGTCAGGAAGGGAAAAACTGTTTTTT. Its translation: CASSPQSGREKLFF.

The V call is TRBV12-3 or TRBV12-4, the J call TRBJ1-1; D perhaps matches TRBD1 (5 bases). Trimming left V 3 bases short and J 6 bases short, with 11 bases between. CDR3 length: 13 amino acids. The CDR3 nucleotides are TGTGCCAGCAGTTTGCAGGGTGGGTCTGAAGCTTTCTTT. Its translation: CASSLQGGSEAFF.

The chain joins TRBV5-1 to TRBJ2-5; 11 bases fit TRBD2. This CDR3 comprises 14 residues. Trimming cost V 3 bases and J 4 bases; bases outside gene matches: 2. Germline CDR1 SGHRS, CDR2 YFSETQ. This CDR3 reads CASSSLAGVETQYF. In nucleotides, the CDR3 is TGCGCCAGCAGCTCACTAGCGGGAGTAGAGACCCAGTACTTC. Full variable domain (remainder filled in from reference TRBV5-1 and TRBJ2-5): KAGVTQTPRYLIKTRGQQVTLSCSPISGHRSVSWYQQTPGQGLQFLFEYFSETQRNKGNFPGRFSGRQFSNSRSEMNVSTLELGDSALYLCASSSLAGVETQYFGPGTRLLVL.

Notes on this clone: At one end, the junction sequence differs from germline, possibly due to a read error. The gene calls are TRBV2 and TRBJ2-3; a possible D gene is TRBD2 (6 bases). Germline CDR1 is SNHLY and CDR2 is FYNNEI. This CDR3 has 14 amino acids. The CDR3 coding sequence is TGTGCCAGCATGGGCCGTACTAGCACAGATGCGCAGTATTTT. This encodes CASMGRTSTDAQYF.

The CDR3 sequence: CASSGQTTHNYGYTF. In DNA form, the CDR3 reads TGTGCCAGCAGCGGTCAAACAACACATAACTATGGCTACACCTTC. The chain recombines TRBV5-4 with TRBJ1-2; D is unresolved. CDR3 size: 15 residues. From germline, CDR1 is SGHNT and CDR2 YYREEE (reference sequence). With 4 bases removed from V and 1 base from J, the gap between germline ends came to 14 bases.

The J gene is TRBJ2-2, the V gene TRBV7-9, with D perhaps TRBD1 (6 bases). CDR1 is SEHNR, CDR2 FQNEAQ, per germline (reference sequence). This CDR3 spans 15 amino acids. The V end lost 6 bases, the J end lost 5 bases, and 16 bases lay between the germline ends. The CDR3 sequence is CASSYRAPGTGELFF. In DNA, the CDR3 is TGTGCCAGCAGTTACAGGGCCCCGGGGACCGGGGAGCTGTTTTTT.

The chain joins TRBV11-2 to TRBJ1-4, with D possibly matching TRBD1 (5 bases). Trimming removed 7 bases at V and 0 bases at J, with 12 bases between. From germline, CDR1 is SGHAT and CDR2 FQNNGV. CDR3 size: 15 residues. This CDR3 is CASTLGGATNEKLFF. CDR3 DNA: TGTGCCAGCACCTTGGGGGGTGCAACTAATGAAAAACTGTTTTTT. Using reference TRBV11-2 and TRBJ1-4 for the parts outside the CDR3, the full variable domain is EAGVAQSPRYKIIEKRQSVAFWCNPISGHATLYWYQQILGQGPKLLIQFQNNGVVDDSQLPKDRFSAERLKGVDSTLKIQPAKLEDSAVYLCASTLGGATNEKLFFGSGTQLSVL.

The chain is built from TRBV4-1 and TRBJ2-1; D is possibly TRBD2 (5 bases). The CDR3 has 15 residues. V lost 4 bases and J lost 1, with 11 bases in between. Germline V gives CDR1 MGHRA, CDR2 YSYEKL. The CDR3 sequence: CASSLGGLSYNEQFF. The CDR3 DNA follows: TGCGCCAGCAGCCTTGGCGGGTTATCCTACAATGAGCAGTTCTTC.

Regarding this clone: In the same sample, other DNA sequences code for this CDR3. The CDR3 DNA is TGCGCCAGCAGTGAGTACAGGGGAAGCAATCAGCCCCAGCATTTT. It codes for CASSEYRGSNQPQHF. The chain couples TRBV10-2 to TRBJ1-5; 7 nucleotides line up with TRBD1. With V trimmed by 1 base and J by 1 base, 1 base remained unmatched. Per germline, CDR1 WSHSY and CDR2 SAAADI. The CDR3 is 15 residues long.

This clone appeared once. The gene calls are TRBV19 and TRBJ2-3; D is unclear. V shed 3 bases and J shed 6 bases, with 7 bases lying between them. The germline V gene encodes CDR1 LNHDA and CDR2 SQIVND (reference sequence). The CDR3 sequence is 12 residues long. The CDR3 loop reads CASSISIDTQYF. CDR3 bases: TGTGCCAGTAGTATTAGTATCGATACGCAGTATTTT.

This chain uses TRBV19 with TRBJ1-2, with D unclear. This CDR3 is 13 amino acids long. Trimming took 5 bases from V and 2 from J, leaving 9 bases between them. CDR1 is LNHDA, CDR2 SQIVND, per germline (reference sequence). The CDR3 coding sequence is TGTGCCAGTAGTCTGAGGAGCAACTATGGCTACACCTTC. This sequence encodes CASSLRSNYGYTF.

V gene TRBV4-1 combines with J gene TRBJ2-2, with D possibly being TRBD1 (6 bases). Germline CDR1 MGHRA, CDR2 YSYEKL. V gave up 1 base and J gave up 2 bases, with 11 bases separating them. The CDR3 runs to 16 residues. The CDR3 region has the DNA TGCGCCAGCAGCCAAGCACGGGACATTAACACCGGGGAGCTGTTTTTT. Its protein is CASSQARDINTGELFF.